This TCR beta chain was profiled in a study of blood T cell repertoires in COVID-19. Overall study: Collection of acute and convalescent COVID-19 samples took place in the United States, Italy and Spain. T cells, B-cell-depleted T cells, or PBMCs provided the cDNA or gDNA that served as material.

The assay was immunoSEQ multiplex PCR, and TCRdb's table has in-frame clones only and misses some. The data contain roughly 150,000 clones, 87% of them seen just once; the ten biggest clones take up more than 5%. V was cut by 6 bases and J by 3 bases, with 11 bases left in between. Germline values: CDR1 MNHEY, CDR2 SVGAGI. The CDR3 contains 13 residues. Sequenced: peripheral blood. The TCR sequence derives from a human donor in a cohort sampled during active COVID-19. V is TRBV6-5 and J is TRBJ1-1; TRBD1 might be the D (5 bases). In nucleotides, the CDR3 is TGTGCCAGCAGCTCAGGGTACGACACTGAAGCTTTCTTT. Amino acids: CASSSGYDTEAFF.